This T cell receptor (beta chain) came from a study of vaccination effects on CD4 cells after COVID-19. In the study overall: The ViraFEST assay expanded antigen-specific CD4+ T cells with viral peptide pools before sequencing. Study findings and constraints: Common cold coronavirus cross-reactivity was shown by only 1 of 255 vaccine-induced clones in healthy vaccinees.

A word on this clone: Antigen: not known.

The assay was immunoSEQ multiplex PCR, and TCRdb's table has in-frame clones only and misses some. The table has approximately 30,000 clones, 60% to 80% seen once; the top ten hold 8% to 10%. Between days 9 and 10 of culture, CD4+ T cells were separated out. Both day 3 and day 7 saw half the medium replaced with IL-2 medium. Sequencing was performed on CD4+ T cells from PBMCs cultured without peptide, taken before COVID-19 vaccination. The receptor was isolated from a human donor who received a COVID-19 vaccine.

The DNA of the CDR3 is TGTGCCAGCAGTTATGGGGGGGCCCGCACAACTAATGAAAAACTGTTTTTT. Amino acid sequence: CASSYGGARTTNEKLFF. The V call is TRBV6-2 or TRBV6-3, the J call TRBJ1-4; tentative D call: TRBD1 (6 bases). Trimming removed 3 bases from V and 0 bases from J, with 14 bases in between. This CDR3 has 17 residues. The germline V gene encodes CDR1 MNHEY and CDR2 SVGEGT.